These 18 T cell receptor beta chains share one sample of origin, sequenced in a study of T-cell memory formation after mild COVID-19. Using its own MiXCR run on the 5' RACE reads, TCRdb lists one record per CDR3 protein. The sample has around 450,000 distinct CDR3 sequences; around 18% are singletons. The material sequenced was PBMCs or a T cell subset sorted from them (not recorded which). These receptors all stem from an adult woman who had mild COVID-19 (a few samples of this study predate the infection). Cell type and time point are not known.

The chain carries TRBV7-6 and TRBJ2-3, with no clear D. The CDR3 is 16 amino acids. The germline V gene encodes CDR1 SGHVS and CDR2 FNYEAQ. V lost 0 bases, J lost 0 bases, and 10 bases lay in between. CDR3 nucleotide sequence: TGTGCCAGCAGCTTAGCGTTTGTACAGAGCACAGATACGCAGTATTTT. Translated: CASSLAFVQSTDTQYF.

This clonotype showed up just a few times. J is TRBJ1-1 and V is TRBV12-3 or TRBV12-4; D perhaps matches TRBD1 (6 bases). V lost 4 bases and J 3 bases, leaving 30 bases between the germline ends. The CDR3 totals 20 residues. CDR3 amino acids: CASSYYPGMGDQGPDTEAFF. In DNA, the CDR3 is TGTGCCAGCAGTTATTACCCAGGGATGGGGGACCAGGGGCCGGACACTGAAGCTTTCTTT.

This clonotype was seen at least ten times. CDR3 sequence: CASRHLKGQGEDTQYF. Written as DNA, the CDR3 is TGTGCCAGCCGACACCTTAAGGGGCAAGGGGAGGATACGCAGTATTTT. The gene calls are TRBV7-9 and TRBJ2-3, with D perhaps matching TRBD1 or TRBD2 (5 bases each). This CDR3 comprises 16 residues. The ends were cut back, 8 bases at V and 6 bases at J, with 24 bases in the middle. Per germline, CDR1 SEHNR and CDR2 FQNEAQ (reference sequence).

This clonotype was counted many times. The chain employs TRBV14 and TRBJ2-7; D is undetermined. V dropped 1 base and J dropped 1 base, with 2 bases sitting between them. Germline V gene lookup returns CDR1 SGHDN and CDR2 FVKESK. The CDR3 is 12 residues long. CDR3 nucleotide sequence: TGTGCCAGCAGCCAAGGGTCCTACGAGCAGTACTTC. This gives the protein CASSQGSYEQYF.

This clonotype came up many times. The V and J genes are TRBV7-2 and TRBJ2-2; TRBD2 might be the D (6 bases). This CDR3 has 18 amino acids. Trimming took off 1 base at V and 5 bases at J, with 20 bases between the two ends. Germline loops: CDR1 SGHTA, CDR2 FQGNSA. The CDR3 DNA follows: TGTGCCAGCAGCTTAGAAGCGGTGGTGTGGGGAGGAACCGGGGAGCTGTTTTTT. Its protein product is CASSLEAVVWGGTGELFF.

The rearrangement uses TRBV7-8 and TRBJ2-2; D tentatively fits TRBD1 or TRBD2 (5 bases each). Germline CDR1 is SGHVS and CDR2 is FQNEAQ. The V gene lost 5 bases and the J gene lost 7 bases, with 14 bases spanning the gap. This CDR3 has 14 amino acids. CDR3 amino acids: CASSQGRISGELFF. In DNA form, the CDR3 reads TGTGCCAGCAGCCAGGGACGGATAAGCGGGGAGCTGTTTTTT.

There are a few counts of this clonotype. The chain uses TRBV7-2 and TRBJ2-1; D call uncertain. V was trimmed by 5 bases and J by 15 bases, leaving 23 bases between them. This CDR3 contains 14 residues. CDR1 is SGHTA, CDR2 FQGNSA, per germline. This chain's CDR3 is CASSVDPRPFEMFF. For the CDR3, the DNA is TGTGCCAGCAGCGTGGATCCCCGACCATTCGAGATGTTCTTC.

The chain carries TRBV2 and TRBJ1-1; D is unresolved. V lost 5 bases to trimming and J lost 0 bases, with 7 bases between them. The CDR3 is made up of 13 amino acids. Germline CDR1 SNHLY, CDR2 FYNNEI. The CDR3 sequence is CASSSILNTEAFF. The CDR3 coding sequence is TGTGCCAGCAGTTCCATACTGAACACTGAAGCTTTCTTT.

J is TRBJ1-5 and V is TRBV7-9; D is perhaps TRBD1 (5 bases). V was trimmed by 5 bases and J by 11 bases, leaving 22 bases between them. The CDR3 contains 15 residues. The germline gives CDR1 SEHNR, CDR2 FQNEAQ (reference sequence). The CDR3 DNA reads as TGTGCCAGCAGCATCAAAGGGGCCTTTCTACTATCCCAGCATTTT. Translated, it gives CASSIKGAFLLSQHF. The variable domain in full, with the rest retrieved from reference TRBV7-9 and TRBJ1-5, is DTGVSQNPRHKITKRGQNVTFRCDPISEHNRLYWYRQTLGQGPEFLTYFQNEAQLEKSRLLSDRFSAERPKGSFSTLEIQRTEQGDSAMYLCASSIKGAFLLSQHFGDGTRLSIL.

This chain joins TRBV10-3 and TRBJ1-1, with unresolved D. With 0 bases removed from V and 10 bases from J, the gap between germline ends came to 6 bases. The CDR3 extends over 11 amino acids. Germline CDR1 ENHRY, CDR2 SYGVKD. This chain's CDR3 is CAISESGRAFF. CDR3 nucleotide sequence: TGTGCCATCAGTGAGTCCGGGCGAGCTTTCTTT.

This clonotype was observed a handful of times. The chain links TRBV6-6 to TRBJ1-1; 7 nucleotides line up with TRBD1. The CDR3 is 15 amino acids. Germline V gives CDR1 MNHNY, CDR2 SVGAGI (reference sequence). The V gene end was trimmed by 0 bases and the J gene end by 1 base; junction bases not matched to a gene: 2. The CDR3 here is CASSYSDRTNTEAFF. CDR3 nucleotides: TGTGCCAGCAGTTACTCGGACAGGACGAACACTGAAGCTTTCTTT.

This clonotype was seen ten or more times. This chain links TRBV3-1 with TRBJ2-2; D not certain. The CDR3 runs to 15 residues. In germline, CDR1 is LGHDT, CDR2 YNNKEL (reference sequence). V gave up 0 bases and J gave up 0 bases, with 5 bases separating them. The CDR3 sequence: CASSQDPANTGELFF. Here the CDR3 DNA reads TGTGCCAGCAGCCAAGATCCTGCGAACACCGGGGAGCTGTTTTTT.

This clonotype was counted between two and nine times. This chain uses TRBV6-5 with TRBJ2-1; D possibly matches TRBD1 or TRBD2 (5 bases each). Germline V gene sequence: CDR1 MNHEY, CDR2 SVGAGI. Between the trimmed V and J ends, which lost 0 bases and 2 bases, there was a span of 11 bases. The CDR3 sequence is 16 residues long. CDR3 region: CASSYSGELAYNEQFF. The CDR3 nucleotides are TGTGCCAGCAGTTACTCGGGGGAGTTGGCCTACAATGAGCAGTTCTTC.

The genes are TRBV5-6 and TRBJ1-2, with a possible D match to TRBD1 (5 bases). V was clipped by 4 bases and J by 5 bases, with 15 bases between them. Germline V gene sequence: CDR1 SGHDT, CDR2 YYEEEE. The CDR3 has 14 amino acids. The CDR3 sequence: CASSPGTGRYGYTF. For the CDR3, the DNA is TGTGCCAGCAGCCCCGGGACCGGGAGGTATGGCTACACCTTC. The complete variable domain, with remaining parts taken from reference TRBV5-6 and TRBJ1-2, reads DAGVTQSPTHLIKTRGQQVTLRCSPKSGHDTVSWYQQALGQGPQFIFQYYEEEERQRGNFPDRFSGHQFPNYSSELNVNALLLGDSALYLCASSPGTGRYGYTFGSGTRLTVV.

The sample holds a few counts of this clonotype. The V gene is TRBV7-2, the J gene TRBJ2-1; 7 positions match TRBD1. The CDR3 is 14 residues long. Germline CDR1 SGHTA, CDR2 FQGNSA. The V gene end was trimmed by 3 bases and the J gene end by 5 bases; junction bases not matched to a gene: 4. The DNA for the CDR3 is TGTGCCAGCAGCTTCGACAGGGTGGACAATGAGCAGTTCTTC. Its translation: CASSFDRVDNEQFF.

The chain couples TRBV7-9 to TRBJ2-5; 12 nucleotides align to TRBD2. After removal of 5 bases from V and 4 bases from J, the junction contained 5 bases not matched to a gene. Germline loops: CDR1 SEHNR, CDR2 FQNEAQ (reference sequence). CDR3 length equals 15 residues. The DNA of the CDR3 is TGTGCCAGCAGCCGAACTAGCGGGAGGTCAGAGACCCAGTACTTC. It is translated as CASSRTSGRSETQYF.

This clonotype appeared many times. The gene calls are TRBV7-7 and TRBJ2-5, with 8 bases aligning to TRBD1. The CDR3 runs 16 residues. The J segment lost 2 bases and the V segment lost 5 bases, leaving 10 bases of the junction unmatched. Germline V CDR1 and CDR2: SSHAT, FNYEAQ (reference sequence). The CDR3 nucleotides are TGTGCCAGCAGCCCAGGACAGGGTTACGGGCAAGAGACCCAGTACTTC. Residues: CASSPGQGYGQETQYF.

The genes are TRBV11-2 and TRBJ1-2; D may be TRBD1 (6 bases). The V and J ends lost 3 bases and 1 base respectively, with 12 bases between them. Per the germline V gene, CDR1 is SGHAT and CDR2 is FQNNGV. This CDR3 is built from 15 residues. In DNA, the CDR3 is TGTGCCAGCAGCTTGGGGGGCGCGGATAACTATGGCTACACCTTC. Translating it yields CASSLGGADNYGYTF.